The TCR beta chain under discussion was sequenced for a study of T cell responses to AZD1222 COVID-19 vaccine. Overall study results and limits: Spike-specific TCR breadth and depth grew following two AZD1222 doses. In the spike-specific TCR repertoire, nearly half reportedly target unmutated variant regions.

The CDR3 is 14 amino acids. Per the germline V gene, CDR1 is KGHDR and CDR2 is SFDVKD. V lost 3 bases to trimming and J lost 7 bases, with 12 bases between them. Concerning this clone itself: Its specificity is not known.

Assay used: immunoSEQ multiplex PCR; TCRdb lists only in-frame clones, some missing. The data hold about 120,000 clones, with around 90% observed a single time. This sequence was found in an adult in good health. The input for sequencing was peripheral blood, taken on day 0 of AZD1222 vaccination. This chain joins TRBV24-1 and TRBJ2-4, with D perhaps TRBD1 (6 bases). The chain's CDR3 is CATSDHRDLNIQYF. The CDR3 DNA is TGTGCCACCAGTGATCACAGGGACCTGAACATTCAGTACTTC.